The present TCR beta chain was sequenced within a study of immune characterization of retroperitoneal liposarcoma. MiXCR, applied by TCRdb to the PCR reads, yields one record per CDR3 protein. The table has approximately 9,700 distinct CDR3 sequences, around 28% seen once; the top ten hold 7.5% to 8.5%. Germline V gene sequence: CDR1 ENHRY, CDR2 SYGVKD. The CDR3 loop spans 14 amino acids. Material: tumor tissue. The V call is TRBV10-3, the J call TRBJ2-4; D is unresolved. The J call may be incorrect, as the DNA end agrees better with TRBJ2-7. The clonotype originates from a male donor with retroperitoneal liposarcoma. The CDR3 here is CAITLDGATYEQYF. The DNA of the CDR3 is TGTGCCATCACCCTTGATGGAGCTACCTACGAGCAGTACTTC.